Listed below are T cell receptor beta chains from one sample, sequenced in a study of shared clonotypes between healthy human individuals. The method was immunoSEQ multiplex PCR; TCRdb's version includes in-frame clones alone and lacks a portion of them. The table has around 330,000 clones, 74% seen once. Sequencing input: memory CD4+ T cells sorted from blood. These receptors originate from a man younger than 40 in good health. The CDR3 runs from the conserved cysteine through the conserved F or W. Fields, in order: V gene, J gene, D gene, clone size, CDR3 DNA, CDR3 protein. D genes are given only for firm matches. Expanded clones are given a class, and other clones once, few, many or no size at all.

>TRBV6-6|TRBJ1-1|NA|few
TGTGCCAGCAGACCCGGGGGTAAGGACACTGAAGCTTTCTTT
CASRPGGKDTEAFF
>TRBV28|TRBJ2-1|NA|NA
TGTGCCAGCAGTTCGTATTACAGCTCCTACAATGAGCAGTTCTTC
CASSSYYSSYNEQFF
>TRBV9|TRBJ2-7|TRBD1|NA
TGTGCCAGCAGCTTAGGGACAGGGAGTTCCTACGAGCAGTACTTC
CASSLGTGSSYEQYF
>TRBV5-4|TRBJ2-5|NA|NA
TGTGCCAGCAGCCCCGTGGCGGTTGAAGAGACCCAGTACTTC
CASSPVAVEETQYF
>TRBV13|TRBJ2-7|TRBD1|NA
TGTGCCAGCAGCCAGGGGGAGCGACAGGCCGTAAGCTCCTACGAGCAGTACTTC
CASSQGERQAVSSYEQYF
>TRBV28|TRBJ2-7|NA|NA
TGTGCCAGCAGTTCCCGACTCTACGAGCAGTACTTC
CASSSRLYEQYF
>TRBV5-4|TRBJ2-3|NA|NA
TGTGCCAGCTCTCATTTGGGGGAGTCCAAAGATACGCAGTATTTT
CASSHLGESKDTQYF
>TRBV18|TRBJ2-2|NA|once
TGTGCCAGCTCATCAGACACCGGGGAGCTGTTTTTT
CASSSDTGELFF
>TRBV25-1|TRBJ2-5|TRBD1|NA
TGTGCCAGCAGTGATGACAGGGCGCTAGGCCAAGAGACCCAGTACTTC
CASSDDRALGQETQYF
>TRBV18|TRBJ2-1|NA|once
TGTGCCAGCTCATTTGAGAATGAGCAGTTCTTC
CASSFENEQFF
>TRBV6-6|TRBJ1-2|NA|NA
TGTGCCAGCAGTCCAACCCCCGGTCGGGGCTACACCTTC
CASSPTPGRGYTF
>TRBV27|TRBJ2-1|TRBD2|NA
TGTGCCAGCAGTTTATCGGTAGCGGGAGTCGCCAACAATGAGCAGTTCTTC
CASSLSVAGVANNEQFF
>TRBV6-4|TRBJ2-3|TRBD1|NA
TGTGCCAGCAGTGACAGTACGGGACAGGGTCGTGTTCTGGAGCAGACAGATACGCAGTATTTT
CASSDSTGQGRVLEQTDTQYF
>TRBV6-6|TRBJ2-3|NA|NA
TGTGCCAGCAGTCTGGGTCCTCCCACAGATACGCAGTATTTT
CASSLGPPTDTQYF
>TRBV6-1|TRBJ2-7|TRBD2|NA
TGTGCCAGCAGTGAACGGCTAGCGGGAGGCATAAGCGGGGAGCAGTACTTC
CASSERLAGGISGEQYF
>TRBV29-1|TRBJ2-5|NA|NA
TGCAGCGTTGAGGCGAGGGGCAGCGGGGAGACCCAGTACTTC
CSVEARGSGETQYF
>TRBV10-2|TRBJ1-5|NA|NA
TGCGCCAGCAGTGAGAGGTTAAGGGGGGCCCTTTATAGCAATCAGCCCCAGCATTTT
CASSERLRGALYSNQPQHF
>TRBV5-6|TRBJ1-1|TRBD1|few
TGTGCCAGCAGCTTGTTTGGGCAGGGGGAGGCTGAAGCTTTCTTT
CASSLFGQGEAEAFF
>TRBV29-1|TRBJ2-5|TRBD2|NA
TGCAGCGTTCTTGCGGGAGATAGGTTAGAGACCCAGTACTTC
CSVLAGDRLETQYF
>TRBV6-6|TRBJ1-5|NA|NA
TGTGCCAGCAGCTTCACCCGTAACGGCAATCAGCCCCAGCATTTT
CASSFTRNGNQPQHF
>TRBV7-9|TRBJ2-1|NA|NA
TGTGCCAGCATCCTCGCGGGAATCTACAATGAGCAGTTCTTC
CASILAGIYNEQFF
>TRBV7-4|TRBJ2-7|NA|NA
TGTGCCAGCAGTTTAGCGCAAGGGCCCTACGAGCAGTACTTC
CASSLAQGPYEQYF
>TRBV5-5|TRBJ2-1|TRBD2|NA
TGTGCCAGCAGCTTGGTGTCGGGAGGACACAATGAGCAGTTCTTC
CASSLVSGGHNEQFF
>TRBV6-5|TRBJ2-7|TRBD1|NA
TGTGCCAGCAGTTCCAAGTTCGGGGACAGCCCCTACGAGCAGTACTTC
CASSSKFGDSPYEQYF
>TRBV7-6|TRBJ2-1|NA|NA
TGTGCCAGCAGCCCGAGCCGGGTGTACAATGAGCAGTTCTTC
CASSPSRVYNEQFF
>TRBV11-2|TRBJ2-3|NA|NA
TGTGCCAGCAGCCCGGTATGGGCAGATACGCAGTATTTT
CASSPVWADTQYF